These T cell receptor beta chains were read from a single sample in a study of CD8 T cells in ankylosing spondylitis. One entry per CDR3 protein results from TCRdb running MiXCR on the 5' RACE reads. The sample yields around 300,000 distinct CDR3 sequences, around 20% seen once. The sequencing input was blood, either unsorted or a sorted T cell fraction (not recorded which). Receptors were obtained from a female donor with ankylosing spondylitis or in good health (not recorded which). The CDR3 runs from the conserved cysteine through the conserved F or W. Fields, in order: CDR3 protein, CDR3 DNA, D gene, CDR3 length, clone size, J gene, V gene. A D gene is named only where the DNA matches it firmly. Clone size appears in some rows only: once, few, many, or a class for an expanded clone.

CDR3: CASRSGRTGELFF
DNA: TGCGCCAGCAGGAGTGGGCGCACCGGGGAGCTGTTTTTT
D: NA
length: 13
size: few
J: TRBJ2-2
V: TRBV4-3

CDR3: CASSLVAEATQYF
DNA: TGTGCCAGCAGCTTAGTTGCGGAGGCGACCCAGTACTTC
D: NA
length: 13
size: few
J: TRBJ2-5
V: TRBV11-2

CDR3: CASSSGTSGSTGELFF
DNA: TGCGCCAGCAGCTCCGGGACTAGCGGGTCAACCGGGGAGCTGTTTTTT
D: TRBD2
length: 16
size: NA
J: TRBJ2-2
V: TRBV5-1

CDR3: CASSLTEGATYEQYF
DNA: TGCGCCAGCAGCCTAACGGAGGGGGCCACCTACGAGCAGTACTTC
D: NA
length: 15
size: NA
J: TRBJ2-7
V: TRBV5-1

CDR3: CASSQVMGGTYGYTF
DNA: TGCGCCAGCAGCCAAGTCATGGGCGGAACCTATGGCTACACCTTC
D: NA
length: 15
size: NA
J: TRBJ1-2
V: TRBV4-1

CDR3: CASSFDTSSYNEQFF
DNA: TGCGCCAGCAGCTTTGACACATCCTCCTACAATGAGCAGTTCTTC
D: NA
length: 15
size: NA
J: TRBJ2-1
V: TRBV5-1

CDR3: CASRPDQAAQFF
DNA: TGTGCCAGCAGGCCGGATCAGGCGGCGCAGTTCTTC
D: NA
length: 12
size: NA
J: TRBJ2-1
V: TRBV6-1

CDR3: CASSLGGSKGGYTF
DNA: TGTGCCAGCAGCTTAGGTGGTTCTAAAGGTGGCTACACCTTC
D: NA
length: 14
size: NA
J: TRBJ1-2
V: TRBV7-2

CDR3: CSVARGSNTGELFF
DNA: TGCAGCGTTGCGAGAGGTTCAAACACCGGGGAGCTGTTTTTT
D: NA
length: 14
size: NA
J: TRBJ2-2
V: TRBV29-1

CDR3: CASSVGLGTAEAFF
DNA: TGTGCCAGCAGCGTAGGCCTGGGTACAGCTGAAGCTTTCTTT
D: NA
length: 14
size: few
J: TRBJ1-1
V: TRBV9

CDR3: CASSQLAGQETQYF
DNA: TGTGCCAGCAGCCAGTTAGCGGGACAAGAGACCCAGTACTTC
D: TRBD2
length: 14
size: few
J: TRBJ2-5
V: TRBV4-2

CDR3: CSVEDVLAGGPTQFF
DNA: TGCAGCGTTGAAGACGTGCTAGCGGGAGGGCCCACGCAGTTCTTC
D: TRBD2
length: 15
size: NA
J: TRBJ2-1
V: TRBV29-1

CDR3: CSANAGTSGSWVKNIQYF
DNA: TGCAGTGCTAATGCCGGGACTAGCGGGAGTTGGGTCAAAAACATTCAGTACTTC
D: TRBD2
length: 18
size: NA
J: TRBJ2-4
V: TRBV20-1

CDR3: CASSLDGLRYGYTF
DNA: TGCGCCAGCAGCTTAGACGGGTTGAGATATGGCTACACCTTC
D: NA
length: 14
size: few
J: TRBJ1-2
V: TRBV5-1